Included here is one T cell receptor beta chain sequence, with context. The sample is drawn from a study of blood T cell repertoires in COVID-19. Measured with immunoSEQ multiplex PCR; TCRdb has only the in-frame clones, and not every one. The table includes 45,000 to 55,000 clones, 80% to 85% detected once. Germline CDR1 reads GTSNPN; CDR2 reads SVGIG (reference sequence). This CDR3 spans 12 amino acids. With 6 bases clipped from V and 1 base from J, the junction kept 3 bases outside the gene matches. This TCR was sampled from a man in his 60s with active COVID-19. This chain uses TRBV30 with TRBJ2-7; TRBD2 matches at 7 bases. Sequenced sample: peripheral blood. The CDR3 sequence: CACLAASYEQYF. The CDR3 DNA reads TGTGCCTGTCTAGCGGCATCCTACGAGCAGTACTTC.